This T cell receptor beta chain was documented in a study of CD8 T cells in ankylosing spondylitis. Regarding the study as a whole: From matched ankylosing spondylitis synovial fluid, disease-linked clones were reportedly recovered at significantly enriched levels. Ankylosing spondylitis blood appeared to be characterized by a TCR beta motif of about 8 highly homologous variants.

Each CDR3 protein is one row after TCRdb ran MiXCR on the 5' RACE reads. Among around 330,000 distinct CDR3 sequences listed, around 10% were seen once. This clonotype was detected many times. Its antigen is as yet unknown. Trimming removed 6 bases from V and 6 bases from J, with 12 bases in between. Germline CDR1 DFQATT, CDR2 SNEGSKA (reference sequence). The CDR3 length is 12 residues. Specimen: blood, either unsorted or a sorted T cell fraction (not recorded which). The source is a female donor with ankylosing spondylitis or in good health (not recorded which). V gene TRBV20-1 combines with J gene TRBJ2-1; no clear D gene. Here the CDR3 reads CSAPGPGNEQFF. The CDR3 nucleotides are TGCAGTGCCCCCGGACCAGGCAATGAGCAGTTCTTC.